A single sample gave rise to the 10 T cell receptor beta chains below, sequenced in a study of cytomegalovirus exposure and HLA in healthy donors. The primer mix had 60 Vbeta and 13 Jbeta primers. Repertoires were generated with immunoSEQ multiplex PCR, while TCRdb's copy carries only in-frame clones and drops some. The sample has roughly 150,000 clones, around three quarters seen once. The specimen was PBMCs. All receptors come from a male donor in good health and CMV-seronegative.

This clone was seen only once. The chain couples TRBV7-2 to TRBJ1-5; D unresolved. V lost 2 bases to trimming and J lost 4 bases, with 12 bases between them. Germline loops: CDR1 SGHTA, CDR2 FQGNSA. This CDR3 has 15 amino acids. CDR3: CASSLSGGLNQPQHF. The CDR3 DNA sequence: TGTGCCAGCAGCTTAAGTGGAGGGTTGAATCAGCCCCAGCATTTT.

The chain employs TRBV28 and TRBJ2-7; 8 bases are a match to TRBD1. V was pared by 5 bases and J by 3 bases, with 9 bases of the junction left unmatched. Looked up from germline, CDR1 is MDHEN and CDR2 is SYDVKM. CDR3 length equals 15 residues. In DNA form, the CDR3 reads TGTGCCAGCAGTCCAGGGGGACAGGACATCTACGAGCAGTACTTC. Its protein product is CASSPGGQDIYEQYF. The complete variable domain, with remaining parts taken from reference TRBV28 and TRBJ2-7, reads DVKVTQSSRYLVKRTGEKVFLECVQDMDHENMFWYRQDPGLGLRLIYFSYDVKMKEKGDIPEGYSVSREKKERFSLILESASTNQTSMYLCASSPGGQDIYEQYFGPGTRLTVT.

This clone appeared a single time. The V and J genes are TRBV4-2 and TRBJ2-2; D is undetermined. This CDR3 has 13 residues. Trimming stripped 0 bases from V and 6 bases from J, with 5 bases between. Germline CDR1 is LGHNA and CDR2 is YNFKEQ. The CDR3 region has the DNA TGTGCCAGCAGCCAAGATATAGCCGGGGAGCTGTTTTTT. Amino acid sequence: CASSQDIAGELFF.

The count of this clone is one. The chain uses TRBV18 and TRBJ2-6; 7 bases map to TRBD1. V shed 3 bases and J 4 bases; nucleotides not matched to a gene: 3. Per germline, CDR1 KGHSH and CDR2 LQKENI. The CDR3 has 15 amino acids. The CDR3 nucleotides are TGTGCCAGCTCACCCAGGGGGTACGGGGCCAACGTCCTGACTTTC. It codes for CASSPRGYGANVLTF.

This chain links TRBV5-1 with TRBJ1-5, with a possible D match to TRBD1 (6 bases). Trimming left V 0 bases short and J 6 bases short, with 13 bases between. CDR1 and CDR2 (germline): SGHRS, YFSETQ. The CDR3 totals 15 residues. CDR3 in DNA: TGCGCCAGCAGCTTGGTGGCAGGGGAAGGTCAGCCCCAGCATTTT. Amino acid sequence: CASSLVAGEGQPQHF.

The V call is TRBV5-1, the J call TRBJ2-7, with 8 positions matching TRBD2. Germline-derived CDR1 and CDR2 are SGHRS and YFSETQ. The ends lost 0 bases at V and 6 bases at J; junction bases unmatched: 11. The CDR3 sequence is 16 residues long. The CDR3 DNA reads as TGCGCCAGCAGCTTGGGGCTAGCGGGTGGAGGGCCCGAGCAGTACTTC. Its protein product is CASSLGLAGGGPEQYF.

V is TRBV6-5 and J is TRBJ2-5; D is uncertain. This CDR3 has 13 amino acids. The V gene's germline CDR1 is MNHEY and CDR2 SVGAGI. V lost 2 bases to trimming and J lost 5 bases, with 9 bases between them. The DNA for the CDR3 is TGTGCCAGCAGTTACCGTCTCCCTGAGACCCAGTACTTC. Translated, it gives CASSYRLPETQYF.

The rearrangement links TRBV5-1 to TRBJ2-1, with D tentatively TRBD1 (5 bases). V lost 0 bases, J lost 4 bases, and 11 bases lay in between. Germline V CDR1 and CDR2: SGHRS, YFSETQ. CDR3 length equals 15 residues. The CDR3 nucleotides read TGCGCCAGCAGCTTGGATGGGGCATATTACAATGAGCAGTTCTTC. Protein: CASSLDGAYYNEQFF.

This clone has more than one count but fewer than ten. The genes are TRBV6-5 and TRBJ2-1; 10 bases align to TRBD2. The V gene's germline CDR1 is MNHEY and CDR2 SVGAGI. V shed 2 bases and J 2 bases; nucleotides not matched to a gene: 0. The CDR3 is 15 amino acids. The CDR3 DNA reads TGTGCCAGCAGTTACAGCGGGGGGGCCTACAATGAGCAGTTCTTC. Translating gives CASSYSGGAYNEQFF.

The chain combines TRBV11-3 with TRBJ1-6, with D unresolved. With 1 base removed from V and 0 bases from J, the gap between germline ends came to 7 bases. The CDR3 runs 16 residues. The germline V gene has CDR1 SGHNT and CDR2 YENEEA. The CDR3 loop reads CASSLGSSSYNSPLHF. The CDR3 coding sequence is TGTGCCAGCAGCTTAGGGTCGAGCTCCTATAATTCACCCCTCCACTTT.